This T cell receptor beta chain comes out of a study of blood T cell repertoires in COVID-19 (dated by TCRdb to between 2020 and 2021). Study-level background: Samples from collaborators originated in the United States, Italy and Spain and spanned both the acute and convalescent phases of COVID-19. The material from the prospective study consisted of cDNA or gDNA derived from T cells, B-cell-depleted T cells, or PBMCs. A freely available public database, intended as a resource for researchers studying the immune response to SARS-CoV-2, is where the repertoires were released. The samples were drawn from the first 160 participants of the ongoing ImmuneRACE study and from over a thousand subjects provided by 6 global collaborators. The dataset comprised deeply sampled blood TCRbeta repertoires from subjects exposed to, actively infected with, or recovered from COVID-19. Where available, HLA class I and class II types were obtained from metadata supplied by the sample provider rather than from assay-based typing. Sample metadata almost always included a de-identified subject ID, COVID-19 status, age in years and sex.

TCRbeta CDR3 regions were amplified from genomic DNA by means of the immunoSEQ Assay, a bias-controlled multiplex PCR. In the source study's methods: The number of nucleated cells in each sample was estimated by amplification of reference gene primers within the assay. To quantify the absolute abundance of each unique TCRbeta CDR3 rearrangement, sequence reads were collapsed and filtered. For each sample, productive Simpson clonality was calculated by taking the square root of Simpson's diversity index across productive rearrangements. TCRdb took over this immuneACCESS table, retaining in-frame rearrangements with V and J assigned. Such tables are incomplete; in checked studies, under half of the missing clones stem from an unresolved V gene, and the remainder is unexplained. V, J and clone size were drawn from that table, and D and trimming were deduced from the DNA. Here the sample has fewer than 350,000 clones; 75% to 90% occur a single time. Roughly 5% of the sample lies in the top ten.

Findings and caveats that apply to the study as a whole: The quantity of clinical and demographic metadata differed by source and by participant and was supplied without curation.

To note about this clone: The antigen it binds to is not known. Base qualities are not at hand, and no much larger clone is one base apart.

V lost 2 bases and J lost 1 base; the stretch between them is 8 bases long. The CDR3 starts with the cysteine, ends with the phenylalanine, and has 13 residues. This entry keeps only the CDR3 DNA: 39 bases, framed from base 1. The germline V gene (reference sequence) gives CDR1 as GTSNPN and CDR2 as SVGIG. The collaborating institutions used their own protocols to collect whole blood in K2EDTA tubes. Collaborator samples were shipped for TCRbeta analysis as frozen whole blood, isolated PBMCs, or DNA extracted from either sample type. The clonotype originates from a man between 40 and 49 years old with acute or convalescent COVID-19. This sequence uses TRBV30 and TRBJ1-2; a weak D assignment points to TRBD1 (5 bases agree). Sequencing input: peripheral blood. The DNA is as follows: TGTGCCTGGAGTTTGCAGGGTAACTATGGCTACACCTTC. It is translated as CAWSLQGNYGYTF.